What follows are 2 T cell receptor beta chains derived from one specimen sequenced in a study of tissue T cells after allogeneic stem cell transplantation. Produced via immunoSEQ multiplex PCR; TCRdb's table is partial and in-frame only. The sample has some 47,000 clones, about three quarters seen once. The sequencing input was sorted cells pooled from one or two spleens. These receptors all come from a pool of C57BL/6 mice in good health.

With regard to this clone: Any gene name here is a mouse gene name. From the germline J gene comes the end of the CDR3, since the read stops 1 residue before it. The V call is TRBV13-2, the J call TRBJ1-3; D is possibly TRBD1 (6 bases). The CDR3 has 15 amino acids. Trimming pared 2 bases from V and 0 bases from J, leaving 9 bases between. Per germline, CDR1 NNHNN and CDR2 SYGAGS (reference sequence). CDR3 protein: CASGEGTPSGNTLYF. Partial CDR3 DNA: TGTGCCAGCGGTGAGGGGACACCTTCTGGAAATACGCTCTAT.

Only a few counts were recorded for this clone. The genes are named according to mouse. CDR3 DNA, as far as it was read: TGTGCCAGCAGGGGGGGATATGAACAGTAC. It specifies CASRGGYEQY. The whole CDR3 protein is CASRGGYEQYF. The chain joins TRBV19 to TRBJ2-7, with TRBD2 as a possible D gene (6 bases). The read ends 1 residue before the CDR3 terminus; that terminus is restored from the germline J gene. V shed 5 bases and J shed 4 bases, with 7 bases lying between them. The CDR3 is 11 amino acids. The germline gives CDR1 FNHDT, CDR2 SITEND (reference sequence).